Each of the 10 T cell receptor beta chains below was sequenced from the same sample in a study of cytomegalovirus exposure and HLA in healthy donors. The study ran its PCR with 60 Vbeta and 13 Jbeta primers. TCRdb's table, derived via immunoSEQ multiplex PCR, lists solely in-frame clones and lacks some. Of under 150,000 clones listed, 60% to 80% are singletons. The sequenced material came from PBMCs. Receptors originate from a man in his fifties in good health and CMV-seronegative.

The chain is built from TRBV5-4 and TRBJ2-7; D is possibly TRBD2 (5 bases). This CDR3 comprises 15 residues. V was pared by 6 bases and J by 0 bases, with 16 bases between. Germline V gene lookup returns CDR1 SGHNT and CDR2 YYREEE (reference sequence). The CDR3 region has the DNA TGTGCCAGCAAACGGGATCGGGGTTCCTCCTACGAGCAGTACTTC. This translates into CASKRDRGSSYEQYF.

The chain couples TRBV2 to TRBJ2-5; D ambiguous. The CDR3 has 11 residues. V was clipped by 9 bases and J by 5 bases, with 10 bases between them. In germline, CDR1 is SNHLY, CDR2 FYNNEI. The CDR3 bases are TGTGCCAGTAATCAAGAGGAGACCCAGTACTTC. As protein: CASNQEETQYF.

V is TRBV2 and J is TRBJ2-3, with 8 bases identical to TRBD1. The germline V gene encodes CDR1 SNHLY and CDR2 FYNNEI. After removal of 5 bases from V and 5 bases from J, the junction contained 6 bases not matched to a gene. This CDR3 region has 14 residues. In DNA form, the CDR3 reads TGTGCCAGCAGTCCTCGACAGGGGAAAGATACGCAGTATTTT. Protein product: CASSPRQGKDTQYF.

This chain connects TRBV2 to TRBJ2-6; maybe TRBD2 (5 bases). This CDR3 has 17 amino acids. Per germline, CDR1 SNHLY and CDR2 FYNNEI. V lost 3 bases, J lost 3 bases, and 15 bases lay in between. In nucleotides, the CDR3 is TGTGCCAGCAGTGACGGGGAAGGATTATATGGGGCCAACGTCCTGACTTTC. It is translated as CASSDGEGLYGANVLTF.

The chain is built from TRBV5-6 and TRBJ2-7; D remains unclear. The CDR3 totals 13 residues. The V gene lost 0 bases and the J gene lost 0 bases, with 4 bases spanning the gap. Germline CDR1 is SGHDT and CDR2 is YYEEEE. CDR3 loop: CASSLGYSYEQYF. CDR3 sequence (DNA): TGTGCCAGCAGCTTGGGCTACTCCTACGAGCAGTACTTC.

The chain uses TRBV6-1 and TRBJ1-5, with TRBD1 matching over 9 bases. This CDR3 contains 15 residues. Trimming removed 10 bases from V and 6 bases from J; junction bases left unmatched: 13. Germline assignment: CDR1 MNHNS and CDR2 SASEGT. The CDR3 region is CATTGGTGTLQPQHF. The CDR3, as DNA: TGTGCCACCACAGGGGGGACAGGGACACTTCAGCCCCAGCATTTT.

The CDR3 coding sequence is TGTGCCAGCAGCCTCGACCGGGGCTACGAGCAGTACTTC. Its protein is CASSLDRGYEQYF. The chain has TRBV11-2 and TRBJ2-7, with D possibly being TRBD2 (5 bases). V was pared by 5 bases and J by 3 bases, with 11 bases between. Germline CDR1 and CDR2: SGHAT and FQNNGV. There are 13 residues in the CDR3.

The chain couples TRBV4-3 to TRBJ2-1; TRBD2 matches 7 bases. V was pared by 1 base and J by 10 bases, with 4 bases of the junction left unmatched. The CDR3 totals 13 residues. Looked up from germline, CDR1 is LGHNA and CDR2 is YSLEER. The CDR3 region is CASSQVAGVEQFF. For the CDR3, the DNA is TGCGCCAGCAGCCAAGTTGCGGGAGTAGAGCAGTTCTTC.

Worth noting for this clone: Different DNA sequences within this sample yield the same CDR3. The chain combines TRBV6-5 with TRBJ2-2, with D tentatively TRBD1 (6 bases). Germline V CDR1 and CDR2: MNHEY, SVGAGI. Trimming shortened V by 2 bases and J by 2 bases, and 9 bases separated the two germline ends. The CDR3 is 15 residues long. The DNA of the CDR3 is TGTGCCAGCAGTTACGGACAGATTAACACCGGGGAGCTGTTTTTT. Amino acids: CASSYGQINTGELFF.

This clone was seen only once. The rearrangement uses TRBV30 and TRBJ2-3; tentatively, D is TRBD1 (6 bases). The CDR3 length is 15 residues. The V gene lost 1 base and the J gene lost 4 bases, with 15 bases spanning the gap. The germline gives CDR1 GTSNPN, CDR2 SVGIG (reference sequence). The CDR3: CAWSAPPEGADTQYF. DNA for the CDR3: TGTGCCTGGAGTGCCCCCCCCGAGGGGGCAGATACGCAGTATTTT.